This T cell receptor (beta chain) comes out of a study of T cell changes during pregnancy in multiple sclerosis. The method was immunoSEQ multiplex PCR; TCRdb's version includes in-frame clones alone and lacks a portion of them. The table records tens of thousands of clones, 85% to 95% of them present only once. The CDR3 spans 15 residues. V lost 0 bases to trimming and J lost 3 bases; unmatched junction nucleotides: 1. Per the germline V gene, CDR1 is SGHNT and CDR2 is YYREEE (reference sequence). This chain joins TRBV5-4 and TRBJ2-5; 11 positions agree with TRBD2. The sequenced sample was CD8+ T cells from peripheral blood mononuclear cells, obtained in the second trimester of pregnancy. This TCR derives from a female donor with multiple sclerosis, enrolled in a pregnancy study. CDR3 sequence reads: CASSLVGLAEETQYF. Here the CDR3 DNA reads TGTGCCAGCAGCTTGGTGGGACTAGCGGAAGAGACCCAGTACTTC.